Listed here are 10 T cell receptor beta chains from one sample, sequenced in a study of blood T cell repertoires in COVID-19. The method was immunoSEQ multiplex PCR; TCRdb's version includes in-frame clones alone and lacks a portion of them. The data contain about 280,000 clones, roughly 89% of them singletons. The specimen sequenced was peripheral blood. The receptors stem from a woman in her 30s with active or convalescent COVID-19.

This sequence joins TRBV6-1 and TRBJ1-3, with a weak D call TRBD1 (5 bases). The germline gives CDR1 MNHNS, CDR2 SASEGT. Trimming pared 3 bases from V and 0 bases from J, leaving 9 bases between. The CDR3 covers 15 residues. CDR3 protein: CASSEVGGSGNTIYF. The CDR3 DNA reads as TGTGCCAGCAGTGAGGTGGGGGGCTCTGGAAACACCATATATTTT.

The rearrangement joins TRBV9 to TRBJ2-5; D might be TRBD2 (6 bases). The CDR3 extends over 15 amino acids. V lost 6 bases and J lost 5, with 20 bases in between. CDR1 SGDLS and CDR2 YYNGEE come from the germline V gene. In DNA form, the CDR3 reads TGTGCCAGCACCTGGGGCCGCGGGGACGGGGAGACCCAGTACTTC. Translated: CASTWGRGDGETQYF.

The CDR3 DNA reads as TGTGCCAGCAGCTTAGGGGTGGGGGCGCGGGAGCAGTTCTTC. Translation: CASSLGVGAREQFF. The chain carries TRBV11-1 and TRBJ2-1; tentative D call: TRBD1 (6 bases). This CDR3 spans 14 amino acids. Per the germline V gene, CDR1 is SGHAT and CDR2 is FQDESV (reference sequence). Trimming cost V 1 base and J 10 bases, with 14 bases left between them.

The chain joins TRBV6-2 or TRBV6-3 to TRBJ2-3; D is uncertain. The CDR3 length is 12 residues. Germline values: CDR1 MNHEY, CDR2 SVGEGT. Trimming cost V 4 bases and J 2 bases, with 4 bases left between them. CDR3 DNA sequence: TGTGCCAGCAGTTGGCCCACAGATACGCAGTATTTT. Protein product: CASSWPTDTQYF.

This clone was seen only once. The rearrangement joins TRBV9 to TRBJ1-2; unclear D gene. Germline V CDR1 and CDR2: SGDLS, YYNGEE. Trimming stripped 2 bases from V and 4 bases from J, with 9 bases between. The CDR3 is made up of 13 amino acids. The CDR3 protein is CASSVRLSYGYTF. The CDR3 DNA reads as TGTGCCAGCAGCGTTAGACTAAGCTATGGCTACACCTTC.

This clone has just one count. The chain joins TRBV3-1 (or the pseudogene TRBV3-2) to TRBJ1-3; D is ambiguous. Germline lookup yields CDR1 LGHDT and CDR2 YNNKEL (reference sequence). V lost 0 bases and J 5 bases, leaving 14 bases between the germline ends. This CDR3 has 16 amino acids. Here the CDR3 DNA reads TGTGCCAGCAGCCAAGAGGGGAGGGAGGGTCGAAACACCATATATTTT. Translated, it gives CASSQEGREGRNTIYF.

The chain combines TRBV3-1 (or the pseudogene TRBV3-2) with TRBJ2-7; 8 bases are shared with TRBD1. CDR1 LGHDT and CDR2 YNNKEL come from the germline V gene (reference sequence). The CDR3 is 14 amino acids. The trim removed 3 bases at V and 7 bases at J, leaving 8 bases unmatched. The DNA for the CDR3 is TGTGCCAGCAGCCAGGTTTACTACAGGGGGGAGCAGTACTTC. Translated: CASSQVYYRGEQYF.

The gene calls are TRBV28 and TRBJ2-1; 12 nucleotides match TRBD2. CDR3 size: 15 residues. Germline lookup yields CDR1 MDHEN and CDR2 SYDVKM. J gave up 5 bases and V 6 bases, and 5 bases lay outside the gene matches. CDR3 coding DNA: TGTGCCAGCAGCCCTACTAGCGGGGGGCACAATGAGCAGTTCTTC. Amino acids: CASSPTSGGHNEQFF.

This sequence joins TRBV6-5 and TRBJ2-1; D gene unclear. Trimming removed 7 bases from V and 8 bases from J, with 18 bases in between. CDR1 is MNHEY and CDR2 is SVGAGI in the germline V gene. This CDR3 has 14 amino acids. The CDR3 sequence: CASILELIVDEQFF. In DNA, the CDR3 is TGTGCCAGCATTCTCGAATTAATTGTAGATGAGCAGTTCTTC.

The chain joins TRBV3-1 (or the pseudogene TRBV3-2) to TRBJ2-5; 7 bases agree with TRBD2. V was pared by 0 bases and J by 5 bases, with 9 bases of the junction left unmatched. Germline loops: CDR1 LGHDT, CDR2 YNNKEL (reference sequence). The CDR3 covers 16 residues. CDR3 amino acids: CASSQEVGDYGETQYF. CDR3 in DNA: TGTGCCAGCAGCCAAGAGGTAGGGGACTACGGGGAGACCCAGTACTTC.